What follows describes a single T cell receptor (beta chain). Its target is unknown. The source of the sample is a study of beta chain features in type 1 diabetes. Study conclusions and caveats: Shortening that was moderate but significant affected the TCRB CDR3s of Type 1 diabetes patients in all four CD4+ subsets.

Germline V gives CDR1 KGHSH, CDR2 LQKENI. V lost 3 bases, J lost 5 bases, and 2 bases lay in between. The CDR3 is 11 amino acids. The sequenced template was cDNA made from the entire isolated RNA. Libraries were prepared by immunoSEQ multiplex PCR; TCRdb keeps only in-frame clonotypes and omits some of them. The table lists around 300,000 clones, 9.5% to 12% of them singletons, with over 0.015% in the top ten. The chain is built from TRBV18 and TRBJ2-1; no clear D gene. This TCR derives from a woman aged 25 to 45 in good health. The sequenced sample was naive CD4+ T cells from blood. This chain's CDR3 is CASSPDNEQFF. CDR3 DNA sequence: TGTGCCAGCTCACCCGACAATGAGCAGTTCTTC.